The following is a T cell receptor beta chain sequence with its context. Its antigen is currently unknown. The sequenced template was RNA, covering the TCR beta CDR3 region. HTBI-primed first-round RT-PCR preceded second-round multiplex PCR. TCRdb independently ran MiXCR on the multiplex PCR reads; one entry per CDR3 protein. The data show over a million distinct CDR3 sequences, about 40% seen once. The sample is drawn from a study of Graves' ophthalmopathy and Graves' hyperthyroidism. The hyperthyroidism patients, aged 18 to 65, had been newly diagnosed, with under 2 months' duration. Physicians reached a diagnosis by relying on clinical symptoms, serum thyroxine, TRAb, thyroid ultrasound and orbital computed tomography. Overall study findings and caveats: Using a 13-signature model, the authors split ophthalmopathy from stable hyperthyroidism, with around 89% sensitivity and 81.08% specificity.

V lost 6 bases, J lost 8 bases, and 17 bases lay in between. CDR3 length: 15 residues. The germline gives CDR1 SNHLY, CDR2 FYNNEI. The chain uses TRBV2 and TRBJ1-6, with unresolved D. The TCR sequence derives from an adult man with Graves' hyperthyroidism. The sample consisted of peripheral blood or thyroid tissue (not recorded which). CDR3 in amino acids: CASSADPSGDSPLHF. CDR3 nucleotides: TGTGCCAGCAGCGCGGACCCCTCGGGCGATTCACCCCTCCACTTT.